This TCR beta chain is drawn from a study of OX40 agonist ivuxolimab in advanced cancers. Whole-study context: Mean age 60 years, range roughly 20 to 85; about 85% male.

Losses at the gene ends were 5 bases for V and 3 bases for J; bases not matched to a gene: 5. The CDR3 totals 15 residues. Per the germline V gene, CDR1 is SEHNR and CDR2 is FQNEAQ (reference sequence). TCRdb's table, derived via immunoSEQ multiplex PCR, lists solely in-frame clones and lacks some. This table has 55,000 to 65,000 clones, more than 75% appearing once. The clonotype originates from an adult with an advanced solid tumor such as melanoma, head and neck, liver or kidney cancer. The material was CD4+ or CD8+ T cells sorted from blood, obtained in a trial of the OX40 agonist ivuxolimab. The rearrangement links TRBV7-9 to TRBJ1-5, with TRBD1 identical over 9 bases. The CDR3 spells CASSLGQGINQPQHF. The CDR3 region has the DNA TGTGCCAGCAGCCTCGGACAGGGGATCAATCAGCCCCAGCATTTT.